One sample yielded the 22 T cell receptor beta chains listed below, sequenced in a study of siplizumab effects on memory and regulatory T cells. Assay: immunoSEQ multiplex PCR; the TCRdb copy retains only in-frame clones and omits some. In the table there are some 120,000 clones, around 94% of which are singletons. Sample: non-Treg CD4+ T cells sorted from blood. These TCRs come from a human donor in good health.

In this sample, this clone turned up once. This chain joins TRBV30 and TRBJ2-7, with D perhaps TRBD2 (6 bases). Trimming took 1 base from V and 5 from J, leaving 18 bases between them. CDR1 and CDR2 (germline): GTSNPN, SVGIG (reference sequence). The CDR3 has 15 residues. CDR3 sequence (DNA): TGTGCCTGGAGTGACCAATCCTCCGGGAGCCACGAGCAGTACTTC. Translated, it gives CAWSDQSSGSHEQYF.

V and J are TRBV10-1 and TRBJ2-3; 7 positions agree with TRBD2. CDR1 is WNHNN and CDR2 is SYGVQD in the germline V gene (reference sequence). J lost 2 bases, V lost 7 bases, and 3 bases had no gene match. This CDR3 comprises 13 residues. CDR3 coding DNA: TGCGCCAGCAACCGGGACTACACAGATACGCAGTATTTT. Its translation: CASNRDYTDTQYF.

The chain combines TRBV9 with TRBJ1-2; D might be TRBD1 (5 bases). Germline CDR1 and CDR2: SGDLS and YYNGEE. Trimming pared 6 bases from V and 6 bases from J, leaving 18 bases between. The CDR3 length is 14 residues. CDR3 loop: CASTHTGVNNGYTF. The CDR3 nucleotides are TGTGCCAGCACCCACACGGGGGTAAATAATGGCTACACCTTC.

This chain links TRBV7-8 with TRBJ2-3; tentatively, D is TRBD2 (6 bases). CDR3 length: 12 amino acids. V shed 5 bases and J shed 4 bases, with 7 bases lying between them. The germline gives CDR1 SGHVS, CDR2 FQNEAQ. The CDR3 protein is CASSPGADTQYF. CDR3 bases: TGTGCCAGCAGCCCGGGGGCAGATACGCAGTATTTT.

V is TRBV11-3 and J is TRBJ2-1, with a possible D match to TRBD1 (6 bases). The CDR3 loop spans 15 amino acids. Germline CDR1 reads SGHNT; CDR2 reads YENEEA. Trimming shortened V by 5 bases and J by 2 bases, and 13 bases separated the two germline ends. The CDR3 DNA is TGTGCCAGCAGCCAGGACAGCGCACCCTACAATGAGCAGTTCTTC. Amino acid sequence: CASSQDSAPYNEQFF.

This rearrangement joins TRBV5-1 to TRBJ2-7; D possibly corresponds to TRBD2 (7 bases). The CDR3 spans 13 residues. Germline CDR1 is SGHRS and CDR2 is YFSETQ. The V gene lost 4 bases and the J gene lost 3 bases, with 11 bases spanning the gap. CDR3 in amino acids: CASSRGADYEQYF. CDR3 bases: TGCGCCAGCAGCCGGGGGGCGGACTACGAGCAGTACTTC.

The sample holds one count of this clone. This chain uses TRBV7-8 with TRBJ1-5; 8 nucleotides align to TRBD1. Losses at the gene ends were 4 bases for V and 4 bases for J; bases not matched to a gene: 9. The CDR3 extends over 16 amino acids. CDR1 and CDR2 from the germline V gene are SGHVS and FQNEAQ. CDR3 nucleotide sequence: TGTGCCAGCAGCTCCCAGGCCGGGACAGGAAATCAGCCCCAGCATTTT. This gives the protein CASSSQAGTGNQPQHF.

The chain couples TRBV18 to TRBJ2-5; TRBD1 or TRBD2 may be the D gene (5 bases each). There are 14 residues in the CDR3. Between the trimmed V and J ends, which lost 5 bases and 2 bases, there was a span of 12 bases. Germline lookup yields CDR1 KGHSH and CDR2 LQKENI. CDR3 sequence reads: CASSSSEGQETQYF. Written as DNA, the CDR3 is TGTGCCAGCTCATCTAGTGAGGGGCAAGAGACCCAGTACTTC. The full variable domain, completed using reference TRBV18 and TRBJ2-5, is NAGVMQNPRHLVRRRGQEARLRCSPMKGHSHVYWYRQLPEEGLKFMVYLQKENIIDESGMPKERFSAEFPKEGPSILRIQQVVRGDSAAYFCASSSSEGQETQYFGPGTRLLVL.

This rearrangement joins TRBV5-6 to TRBJ2-5; 13 bases are a match to TRBD2. The CDR3 sequence is 16 residues long. V lost 4 bases to trimming and J lost 3 bases; unmatched junction nucleotides: 6. The V gene's germline CDR1 is SGHDT and CDR2 YYEEEE. The DNA of the CDR3 is TGTGCCAGCAGCCAGCCCGGGACTAGCGGGGAAGAGACCCAGTACTTC. Amino acid sequence: CASSQPGTSGEETQYF.

J is TRBJ2-2 and V is TRBV7-3, with TRBD2 matching over 9 bases. The CDR3 is made up of 16 amino acids. V lost 3 bases to trimming and J lost 4 bases; unmatched junction nucleotides: 6. Germline V gene sequence: CDR1 SGHTA, CDR2 FQGTGA. In DNA form, the CDR3 reads TGTGCCAGCAGCTTTGGTGGCGGGAGGGTCACCGGGGAGCTGTTTTTT. It yields the protein CASSFGGGRVTGELFF.

The chain joins TRBV19 to TRBJ2-6; no definite D call. This CDR3 comprises 15 residues. The V gene's germline CDR1 is LNHDA and CDR2 SQIVND (reference sequence). Trimming removed 3 bases at V and 0 bases at J, with 6 bases between. The CDR3 DNA follows: TGTGCCAGTAGTATTCTGCTCTCTGGGGCCAACGTCCTGACTTTC. Translated: CASSILLSGANVLTF. The complete variable domain, with remaining parts taken from reference TRBV19 and TRBJ2-6, reads DGGITQSPKYLFRKEGQNVTLSCEQNLNHDAMYWYRQDPGQGLRLIYYSQIVNDFQKGDIAEGYSVSREKKESFPLTVTSAQKNPTAFYLCASSILLSGANVLTFGAGSRLTVL.

The V call is TRBV2, the J call TRBJ1-5; no reliable D call. The CDR3 is 15 residues long. V was shortened by 8 bases and J by 0 bases, with 14 bases between the two germline ends. The germline gives CDR1 SNHLY, CDR2 FYNNEI. CDR3 in DNA: TGTGCCAGCGCGGAGGACGGATATAGCAATCAGCCCCAGCATTTT. It encodes CASAEDGYSNQPQHF.

This chain uses TRBV11-2 with TRBJ2-3; either TRBD1 or TRBD2 may supply D (5 bases each). CDR3 length equals 16 residues. Germline V CDR1 and CDR2: SGHAT, FQNNGV. The ends were cut back, 1 base at V and 1 base at J, with 12 bases in the middle. As DNA, the CDR3 is TGTGCCAGCAGCTTAGGAGGGGACGCCCGCACAGATACGCAGTATTTT. Its protein is CASSLGGDARTDTQYF.

The chain uses TRBV19 and TRBJ2-6, with D perhaps TRBD1 (6 bases). Germline lookup yields CDR1 LNHDA and CDR2 SQIVND (reference sequence). CDR3 length: 16 residues. Trimming removed 6 bases from V and 0 bases from J, with 12 bases in between. CDR3 region: CASRPTGLSGANVLTF. The CDR3 bases are TGTGCCAGTAGACCGACAGGCCTCTCTGGGGCCAACGTCCTGACTTTC.

The DNA of the CDR3 is TGTGCCAGCTCACCACCGTGGGGCAGGGTTGAAGCTTTCTTT. It encodes CASSPPWGRVEAFF. The chain uses TRBV18 and TRBJ1-1, with a tentative D call TRBD1 (5 bases). The CDR3 has 14 residues. CDR1 is KGHSH, CDR2 LQKENI, per germline. The V end was cut by 0 bases, the J end by 7 bases, with 12 bases between.

The chain recombines TRBV19 with TRBJ2-3; no firm D call. The germline CDR1 and CDR2 sequences are LNHDA and SQIVND (reference sequence). Trimming shortened V by 3 bases and J by 10 bases, and 26 bases separated the two germline ends. The CDR3 has 17 residues. CDR3 in amino acids: CASSIPSVGYDKAPQYF. CDR3 sequence (DNA): TGTGCCAGTAGTATCCCGAGTGTGGGGTACGATAAGGCTCCGCAGTATTTT.

The chain couples TRBV5-1 to TRBJ2-1; D ambiguous. Trimming took 5 bases from V and 2 from J, leaving 11 bases between them. The CDR3 spans 14 residues. In germline, CDR1 is SGHRS, CDR2 YFSETQ. The CDR3 DNA follows: TGCGCCAGCAGTATGTTGACCGCCTACAATGAGCAGTTCTTC. This codes for CASSMLTAYNEQFF.

This chain connects TRBV6-5 to TRBJ1-1; no clear D. The germline V gene has CDR1 MNHEY and CDR2 SVGAGI. The length of the CDR3 is 15 residues. V was clipped by 0 bases and J by 6 bases, with 14 bases between them. The CDR3 sequence is CASSYSNDRAAEAFF. DNA of the CDR3: TGTGCCAGCAGTTACTCTAACGATCGGGCGGCTGAAGCTTTCTTT.

There are a few counts of this clone. The chain uses TRBV7-9 and TRBJ2-3; D possibly corresponds to TRBD2 (5 bases). The CDR3 length is 15 residues. From germline, CDR1 is SEHNR and CDR2 FQNEAQ (reference sequence). The ends were cut back, 0 bases at V and 2 bases at J, with 9 bases in the middle. The CDR3 here is CASSLAAEVTDTQYF. CDR3 DNA: TGTGCCAGCAGCTTAGCAGCGGAAGTCACAGATACGCAGTATTTT.

The rearrangement joins TRBV7-8 to TRBJ1-5, with a tentative D call TRBD1 (6 bases). Germline-derived CDR1 and CDR2 are SGHVS and FQNEAQ. This CDR3 has 17 residues. Trimming left V 2 bases short and J 3 bases short, with 17 bases between. CDR3 in DNA: TGTGCCAGCAGCTTACCCCGGTTAGGACAGCTCAATCAGCCCCAGCATTTT. This translates into CASSLPRLGQLNQPQHF.

V gene TRBV25-1 combines with J gene TRBJ2-1, with 7 bases fitting TRBD1. The J segment lost 2 bases and the V segment lost 3 bases, leaving 4 bases of the junction unmatched. The germline V gene encodes CDR1 MGHDK and CDR2 SYGVNS. This CDR3 region has 15 residues. For the CDR3, the DNA is TGTGCCAGCAGTGAGACACAGGGGCCCTACAATGAGCAGTTCTTC. It translates to CASSETQGPYNEQFF. Filled out from reference TRBV25-1 and TRBJ2-1, the complete variable domain reads EADIYQTPRYLVIGTGKKITLECSQTMGHDKMYWYQQDPGMELHLIHYSYGVNSTEKGDLSSESTVSRIRTEHFPLTLESARPSHTSQYLCASSETQGPYNEQFFGPGTRLTVL.

The rearrangement uses TRBV5-5 and TRBJ1-1; D gene uncertain. V was pared by 5 bases and J by 0 bases, with 8 bases between. Germline V gene lookup returns CDR1 SGHKS and CDR2 YYEKEE (reference sequence). The CDR3 loop spans 13 amino acids. CDR3 DNA: TGTGCCAGCAGGTGGCAGTTGAACACTGAAGCTTTCTTT. Translated: CASRWQLNTEAFF. Full variable domain (remainder filled in from reference TRBV5-5 and TRBJ1-1): DAGVTQSPTHLIKTRGQQVTLRCSPISGHKSVSWYQQVLGQGPQFIFQYYEKEERGRGNFPDRFSARQFPNYSSELNVNALLLGDSALYLCASRWQLNTEAFFGQGTRLTVV.